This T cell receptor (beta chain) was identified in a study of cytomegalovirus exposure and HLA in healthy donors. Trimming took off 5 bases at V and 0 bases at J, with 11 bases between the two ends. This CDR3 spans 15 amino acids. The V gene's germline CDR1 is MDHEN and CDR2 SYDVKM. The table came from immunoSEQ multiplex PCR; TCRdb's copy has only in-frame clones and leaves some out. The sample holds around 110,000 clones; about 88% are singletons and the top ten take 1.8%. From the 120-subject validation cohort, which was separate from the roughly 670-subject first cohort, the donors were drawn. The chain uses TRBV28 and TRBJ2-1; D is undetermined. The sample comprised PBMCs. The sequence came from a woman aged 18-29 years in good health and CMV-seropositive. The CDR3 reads CASSRHSSSYNEQFF. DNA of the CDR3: TGTGCCAGCAGTCGACACTCCAGCTCCTACAATGAGCAGTTCTTC.